This T cell receptor beta chain was identified during a study of glioma-infiltrating T cells. V dropped 6 bases and J dropped 5 bases, with 14 bases sitting between them. CDR1 LNHDA and CDR2 SQIVND come from the germline V gene (reference sequence). The CDR3 loop spans 14 amino acids. Using RNA template, CDR3s of TCR alpha and beta were amplified with iRepertoire arm-PCR. Using its own MiXCR run on the multiplex PCR reads, TCRdb lists one record per CDR3 protein. The profile shows more than 100,000 distinct CDR3 sequences, less than 30% of them singletons. This clonotype occurred many times. The J gene is TRBJ1-5, the V gene TRBV19; D remains unclear. This receptor was identified in a human donor with low-grade glioma or glioblastoma, undergoing nonglioma brain surgery, or in good health (not recorded which). The sequencing input was glioma tissue, nonneoplastic brain tissue, or PBMCs (not recorded which). CDR3 amino acids: CASRAEREYQPQHF. The CDR3 DNA reads TGTGCCAGTAGAGCTGAAAGGGAATATCAGCCCCAGCATTTT.